This entry lists 27 T cell receptor beta chains sequenced from one sample in a study of blood T cell repertoires in COVID-19. Produced via immunoSEQ multiplex PCR; TCRdb's table is partial and in-frame only. The sample contains under 200,000 clones, approximately 87% of which appear only once. Sequencing was carried out using peripheral blood. Receptors originate from a man aged 35 to 55 with active or convalescent COVID-19.

The V call is TRBV5-4, the J call TRBJ2-7; D is unclear. The V end was cut by 1 base, the J end by 6 bases, with 5 bases between. The CDR3 consists of 11 residues. Germline loops: CDR1 SGHNT, CDR2 YYREEE (reference sequence). CDR3 bases: TGTGCCAGCAGCTTGCCGGGCGAGCAGTACTTC. Its protein product is CASSLPGEQYF. Based on the CDR3 plus reference TRBV5-4 and TRBJ2-7, the full variable domain is ETGVTQSPTHLIKTRGQQVTLRCSSQSGHNTVSWYQQALGQGPQFIFQYYREEENGRGNFPPRFSGLQFPNYSSELNVNALELDDSALYLCASSLPGEQYFGPGTRLTVT.

The chain combines TRBV7-3 with TRBJ2-3, with 7 bases fitting TRBD2. CDR3 length: 16 amino acids. The junction had 15 bases not matched to a gene; V was cut back by 2 bases and J by 10 bases. CDR1 is SGHTA, CDR2 FQGTGA, per germline. The CDR3 spells CASSLGGGGEGTSQYF. In nucleotides, the CDR3 is TGTGCCAGCAGCTTAGGCGGGGGAGGCGAAGGAACCTCGCAGTATTTT.

The J gene is TRBJ1-2, the V gene TRBV5-5; possible D gene TRBD1, 6 bases. V was trimmed by 4 bases and J by 4 bases, leaving 17 bases between them. This CDR3 comprises 15 residues. Germline-derived CDR1 and CDR2 are SGHKS and YYEKEE (reference sequence). The chain's CDR3 is CASSLETGTSYGYTF. The CDR3 region has the DNA TGTGCCAGCAGCCTGGAAACAGGGACCAGCTATGGCTACACCTTC.

The V and J genes are TRBV10-3 and TRBJ2-3; tentatively, D is TRBD2 (5 bases). Germline lookup yields CDR1 ENHRY and CDR2 SYGVKD. The CDR3 contains 15 residues. V was clipped by 4 bases and J by 0 bases, with 11 bases between them. CDR3 amino acids: CAISAQLASTDTQYF. The CDR3 nucleotides read TGTGCCATCAGTGCCCAGCTAGCCAGCACAGATACGCAGTATTTT.

The chain carries TRBV7-2 and TRBJ1-5, with D perhaps matching TRBD1 (5 bases). This CDR3 contains 15 residues. Looked up from germline, CDR1 is SGHTA and CDR2 is FQGNSA. Deletions cut 5 bases from V and 4 bases from J, with 15 bases between. CDR3 region: CASSPAAGINQPQHF. CDR3 coding DNA: TGTGCCAGCAGCCCGGCGGCAGGGATAAATCAGCCCCAGCATTTT.

This chain joins TRBV5-1 and TRBJ1-4, with D possibly being TRBD1 (6 bases). The CDR3 extends over 14 amino acids. Germline loops: CDR1 SGHRS, CDR2 YFSETQ. Trimming left V 2 bases short and J 8 bases short, with 13 bases between. For the CDR3, the DNA is TGCGCCAGCAGCTTTAACAGGGCTAGGGAAAAACTGTTTTTT. Protein product: CASSFNRAREKLFF.

V gene TRBV14 combines with J gene TRBJ2-2, with D possibly being TRBD2 (6 bases). V was shortened by 4 bases and J by 3 bases, with 9 bases between the two germline ends. Germline V gene data show CDR1 as SGHDN and CDR2 as FVKESK. This CDR3 is built from 14 residues. CDR3 bases: TGTGCCAGCAGCCTAGGGAGGTACACCGGGGAGCTGTTTTTT. Amino acids: CASSLGRYTGELFF.

This rearrangement joins TRBV7-2 to TRBJ2-5; no definite D call. Trimming pared 4 bases from V and 0 bases from J, leaving 6 bases between. The CDR3 covers 13 residues. Germline values: CDR1 SGHTA, CDR2 FQGNSA. This chain's CDR3 is CASSSLYQETQYF. The CDR3 DNA reads as TGTGCCAGCAGCTCCCTGTACCAAGAGACCCAGTACTTC.

The V call is TRBV4-2, the J call TRBJ1-3; 8 bases map to TRBD1. The germline gives CDR1 LGHNA, CDR2 YNFKEQ. This CDR3 has 19 amino acids. V was pared by 4 bases and J by 2 bases, with 16 bases of the junction left unmatched. CDR3 sequence reads: CASSLLPGQDIFAGNTIYF. The CDR3, as DNA: TGTGCCAGCAGCCTTCTACCGGGACAGGACATTTTCGCTGGAAACACCATATATTTT.

The sample holds many counts of this clone. This sample includes further DNA sequences coding for the same CDR3. The chain recombines TRBV7-3 with TRBJ1-1, with D hard to call. This CDR3 has 13 amino acids. Trimming cost V 3 bases and J 1 base, with 6 bases left between them. Germline loops: CDR1 SGHTA, CDR2 FQGTGA. Written as DNA, the CDR3 is TGTGCCAGCAGCTTGAAACAGAACACTGAAGCTTTCTTT. Its protein is CASSLKQNTEAFF.

V gene TRBV15 combines with J gene TRBJ2-1; TRBD2 matches at 8 bases. The junction had 6 bases not matched to a gene; V was cut back by 5 bases and J by 3 bases. This CDR3 region has 15 residues. Germline V gene data show CDR1 as LNHNV and CDR2 as YYDKDF (reference sequence). In DNA form, the CDR3 reads TGTGCCACCAGCGACAAGCGGGGGCTCTACAATGAGCAGTTCTTC. It translates to CATSDKRGLYNEQFF.

This chain uses TRBV14 with TRBJ2-5; TRBD2 is a possible D gene (5 bases). This CDR3 has 18 amino acids. The V gene lost 3 bases and the J gene lost 2 bases, with 22 bases spanning the gap. The V gene's germline CDR1 is SGHDN and CDR2 FVKESK. CDR3 protein: CASSQPPDYRGKQETQYF. The CDR3 DNA reads as TGTGCCAGCAGCCAGCCACCGGATTACCGGGGAAAACAAGAGACCCAGTACTTC.

DNA of the CDR3: TGTGCCAGCAGCTCCGGACTAGCGGGGGCTTTGGGTGTGGGAGATACGCAGTATTTT. Translating gives CASSSGLAGALGVGDTQYF. The chain employs TRBV7-3 and TRBJ2-3; 13 bases match TRBD2. Germline lookup yields CDR1 SGHTA and CDR2 FQGTGA. The CDR3 extends over 19 amino acids. V lost 4 bases to trimming and J lost 5 bases; unmatched junction nucleotides: 15.

The chain employs TRBV4-2 and TRBJ1-2; D is uncertain. The CDR3 is 14 amino acids. Germline loops: CDR1 LGHNA, CDR2 YNFKEQ. V was pared by 0 bases and J by 7 bases, with 12 bases between. The CDR3, as DNA: TGTGCCAGCAGCCAAGATACGAAGGTAGCTGGCTACACCTTC. Protein sequence: CASSQDTKVAGYTF.

This CDR3 reads CASSLLGTGGQPQHF. The CDR3 DNA reads as TGTGCCAGCAGTTTGCTTGGGACAGGGGGTCAGCCCCAGCATTTT. J is TRBJ1-5 and V is TRBV27; 11 bases match TRBD1. The germline gives CDR1 MNHEY, CDR2 SMNVEV (reference sequence). This CDR3 contains 15 residues. V was pared by 3 bases and J by 6 bases, with 4 bases of the junction left unmatched.

A few counts support this clone. The rearrangement joins TRBV11-1 to TRBJ1-2, with TRBD1 matching 7 bases. The CDR3 runs 14 residues. After removal of 5 bases from V and 5 bases from J, the junction contained 8 bases not matched to a gene. CDR1 SGHAT and CDR2 FQDESV come from the germline V gene (reference sequence). This CDR3 reads CASSSRDSHYGYTF. CDR3 DNA: TGTGCCAGCAGCAGCCGGGACAGTCATTATGGCTACACCTTC.

This clone was counted once. The chain employs TRBV7-9 and TRBJ1-5; 8 bases match TRBD1. The ends lost 1 base at V and 5 bases at J; junction bases unmatched: 1. CDR3 size: 14 residues. Per germline, CDR1 SEHNR and CDR2 FQNEAQ (reference sequence). CDR3 coding DNA: TGTGCCAGCAGCTTAGGACAGGGGTATCAGCCCCAGCATTTT. It specifies CASSLGQGYQPQHF.

J is TRBJ2-5 and V is TRBV6-2 or TRBV6-3, with D tentatively TRBD1 (6 bases). The V and J ends lost 4 bases and 0 bases respectively, with 18 bases between them. This CDR3 region has 17 residues. From germline, CDR1 is MNHEY and CDR2 SVGEGT. The CDR3 region is CASSSVRQAAYQETQYF. The CDR3 DNA reads as TGTGCCAGCAGTTCCGTCCGACAGGCAGCGTACCAAGAGACCCAGTACTTC.

By share of the sample, this clone is medium-sized (0.01 to 0.1%). The chain uses TRBV4-2 and TRBJ1-2; 7 bases align to TRBD1. After removal of 11 bases from V and 2 bases from J, the junction contained 2 bases not matched to a gene. The length of the CDR3 is 11 residues. CDR1 is LGHNA and CDR2 is YNFKEQ in the germline V gene. CDR3 region: CAVGQNYGYTF. CDR3 DNA sequence: TGTGCCGTGGGACAGAACTATGGCTACACCTTC.

This clone was counted once. This chain joins TRBV28 and TRBJ1-6; 9 positions match TRBD1. There are 17 residues in the CDR3. V was clipped by 5 bases and J by 5 bases; unmatched bases: 10. Germline assignment: CDR1 MDHEN and CDR2 SYDVKM. CDR3 amino acids: CASSPSRWDRDNSPLHF. As DNA, the CDR3 is TGTGCCAGCAGTCCCAGTCGGTGGGACAGGGATAATTCACCCCTCCACTTT.

The rearrangement joins TRBV5-1 to TRBJ1-1; 8 bases agree with TRBD1. The CDR3 extends over 16 amino acids. The V gene end was trimmed by 4 bases and the J gene end by 5 bases; junction bases not matched to a gene: 13. The germline gives CDR1 SGHRS, CDR2 YFSETQ. CDR3 coding DNA: TGCGCCAGCAGCCCCCTGGACAGGGCCACCCTAACTGAAGCTTTCTTT. Its protein product is CASSPLDRATLTEAFF.

V is TRBV6-5 and J is TRBJ2-1; D may be TRBD2 (6 bases). Trimming removed 5 bases from V and 2 bases from J, with 13 bases in between. The CDR3 runs 15 residues. The germline CDR1 and CDR2 sequences are MNHEY and SVGAGI. CDR3 residues: CASSPGTLTYNEQFF. The CDR3 DNA reads TGTGCCAGCAGTCCCGGGACTCTGACCTACAATGAGCAGTTCTTC.

The chain is built from TRBV5-1 and TRBJ1-1; 7 nucleotides match TRBD1. This CDR3 has 14 amino acids. Germline V CDR1 and CDR2: SGHRS, YFSETQ. With V trimmed by 0 bases and J by 10 bases, 9 bases remained unmatched. CDR3 in DNA: TGCGCCAGCAGCTTGGCCGGGACAGCGTCTCGAGCTTTCTTT. Residues: CASSLAGTASRAFF.

In this sample, this clone turned up once. V is TRBV29-1 and J is TRBJ2-5, with 7 positions matching TRBD1. This CDR3 comprises 13 residues. The V and J ends lost 5 bases and 5 bases, in that order; junction bases with no gene match: 8. Germline V CDR1 and CDR2: SQVTM, ANQGSEA. DNA of the CDR3: TGCAGCGTTTCCTACAGGGGAAGGGAGACCCAGTACTTC. Protein sequence: CSVSYRGRETQYF.

The chain recombines TRBV30 with TRBJ1-1; D remains unclear. The CDR3 consists of 12 residues. The V gene's germline CDR1 is GTSNPN and CDR2 SVGIG (reference sequence). Trimming stripped 3 bases from V and 5 bases from J, with 10 bases between. CDR3 nucleotide sequence: TGTGCCTGGAGCTACGGGGTGACTGAAGCTTTCTTT. Protein sequence: CAWSYGVTEAFF.

The chain carries TRBV7-9 and TRBJ2-3, with D possibly matching TRBD2 (6 bases). V lost 1 base, J lost 0 bases, and 8 bases lay in between. CDR3 length equals 15 residues. Germline-derived CDR1 and CDR2 are SEHNR and FQNEAQ (reference sequence). The CDR3 nucleotides are TGTGCCAGCAGCTTAGTTGGAGGGAGCACAGATACGCAGTATTTT. It codes for CASSLVGGSTDTQYF.

This chain joins TRBV20-1 and TRBJ2-5, with a possible D match to TRBD1 (6 bases). The CDR3 runs to 14 residues. V lost 3 bases and J 5 bases, leaving 16 bases between the germline ends. The germline gives CDR1 DFQATT, CDR2 SNEGSKA (reference sequence). The DNA for the CDR3 is TGCAGTGCTAGTTGGGACAAATGGACGGAGACCCAGTACTTC. Translation: CSASWDKWTETQYF.